The source of this T cell receptor (beta chain) is a study of blood T cell repertoires in COVID-19. The wider study: Samples representing acute and convalescent COVID-19 were sourced from the United States, Italy and Spain. T cells, B-cell-depleted T cells, or PBMCs supplied cDNA or gDNA.

CDR1 is SEHNR and CDR2 is FQNEAQ in the germline V gene (reference sequence). This CDR3 is 15 amino acids long. J lost 2 bases, V lost 4 bases, and 2 bases had no gene match. Sequencing was performed with immunoSEQ multiplex PCR; in TCRdb, only in-frame clones are kept and a portion is missing. The data hold over 70,000 clones, with about 80% observed a single time. This rearrangement joins TRBV7-9 to TRBJ2-3; the match to TRBD2 covers 11 bases. Material for sequencing was peripheral blood. This TCR was recovered from a woman aged 70 to 79 with acute or convalescent COVID-19. The chain's CDR3 is CASSSTSGVTDTQYF. The CDR3 DNA reads as TGTGCCAGCAGCTCGACTAGCGGGGTCACAGATACGCAGTATTTT.